This entry concerns a single T cell receptor (beta chain). This record comes from a study of blood T cell repertoires in COVID-19. For the study at large: Specimens from acute and convalescent COVID-19 originated in the United States, Italy and Spain. Sources were T cells, B-cell-depleted T cells, or PBMCs; the material itself was cDNA or gDNA.

Per the original data handling: Amplification of reference gene primers was used by the study to estimate nucleated cell counts. Sequencing used immunoSEQ multiplex PCR; TCRdb keeps in-frame clones, though not all of them. V and J calls and clone size are those listed in that table; D and trimming were worked out from the DNA. The data show roughly 48,000 clones, approximately 80% seen once. V was pared by 1 base and J by 8 bases, with 8 bases of the junction left unmatched. Looked up from germline, CDR1 is SGHNT and CDR2 is YENEEA. The CDR3 length is 15 residues. Material: peripheral blood. This sequence was found in a human donor with active or convalescent COVID-19. The donor label of this sample is uncertain. This chain links TRBV11-3 with TRBJ2-4; 7 nucleotides match TRBD2. CDR3 sequence (DNA): TGTGCCAGCAGCTTAGGTGCGGGAGAGGCAGACATTCAGTACTTC. As protein: CASSLGAGEADIQYF.